The T cell receptor (beta chain) described here comes from a study of cytomegalovirus exposure and HLA in healthy donors listed by TCRdb under 2017. About the full investigation: An earlier analysis of approximately 640 of the donors reported 250 to 300 Gb of sequence data and roughly 110 million unique TCR beta sequences from about 200 million T cells. Roughly 300 gigabases of sequencing data and tens of millions of unique TCR sequences made up an early release that covered under 750 HLA-typed donors. Of the approximately 400 genotyped donors, approximately 80% fell in the genetic ancestry cluster associated with self-reported Caucasian donors. The study aimed to test whether signatures of past pathogen exposure could be identified by cataloging public T cell receptors. The T cell repertoires of 666 subjects were profiled by immunosequencing and related to cytomegalovirus serostatus. Besides the first cohort of roughly 700 subjects, a separate validation cohort made up of over a hundred different subjects was used. To predict cytomegalovirus infection status, the study brought together high-throughput TCR immunosequencing, statistical association of individual TCRs with disease status, and machine learning. A later analysis re-analyzed previously published TCR beta repertoires from 660 or so donors and added high-resolution HLA genotyping to study TCR occurrence patterns. The later analysis used no new phenotypic data to find candidate immune exposures, relying instead on TCR beta sequences and their occurrence across donors. In an earlier analysis of a few hundred of the donors, high-throughput TCR beta sequencing was used to judge whether each TCR beta V gene segment behaved as functional or pseudogenic. Alongside the repertoire data, information on donor age, sex, ethnicity and CMV serostatus was compiled. In a later genetic analysis, genome-wide SNP genotypes for about three fifths of the roughly 670 donors were used, and that subset was treated as a discovery cohort. All discovery cohort repertoires had been generated on a single sequencing platform. Both class I and class II loci were covered by HLA typing, at four-digit resolution. Typing coverage differed by locus: A, B, C, DRB1 and DQB1 were typed in roughly 620-630 donors, DQA1 in approximately 520, DPA1 in 600 to 610, and DPB1 in about 450. A handful of DR-DQ haplotypes were treated as single units for association and clustering because of strong linkage in the cohort. Across approximately 400 genotyped donors of the cohort, an average of about 200,000 unique TCR beta nucleotide sequences per donor were sequenced, and around 20% of those sequences were non-productive.

The library came from the immunoSEQ multiplex PCR assay. A mixture of 60 forward primers for TCR Vbeta segments and 13 reverse primers for TCR Jbeta segments was used in the multiplex PCR. The CDR3 region of rearranged TCR beta genes was amplified from genomic DNA with a multiplex PCR assay. The Illumina HiSeq System was used to sequence the amplified TCR beta libraries as 87-base-pair reads. Processing in the source paper ran as follows. A later analysis tallied some 79 million unique TCR beta chains across the 700 or so repertoires, and around 12 million of those chains were shared by two or more donors. Raw reads were error-corrected and collapsed into unique sequences with a nearest-neighbor algorithm that merged closely related sequences to remove PCR and sequencing errors. V, D and J gene segments were assigned by aligning CDR3 sequences to IMGT reference sequences. Each retained sequence needed at least a six-nucleotide match to both a V gene segment and a J gene segment. Rearrangements were classified as productive when the CDR3 lacked stop codons and remained in frame with V and J, and all other rearrangements were classified as non-productive. CDR3 was defined according to IMGT convention as the region running from the second conserved V-encoded cysteine to the conserved J-encoded phenylalanine. The earlier analysis of approximately 590 of the donors excluded any sequence lacking an unambiguous match to a single V gene segment. In an earlier analysis of several hundred of the donors, V segments were called functional above 56.7% productive rearrangements and were called segregating when the between-donor standard deviation exceeded 5%. A statistical classification framework was built for diagnosing cytomegalovirus status from the catalog of TCR beta chain sequences. A later analysis assigned V and J genes by comparing TCR nucleotide sequences with IMGT/GENE-DB human TR gene sequences. In a later analysis, CDR3 sequences and most-parsimonious VDJ recombination scenarios were assigned using the TCRdist pipeline. In a later analysis, every TCR beta chain was defined by the combination of its CDR3 amino acid sequence and its V-gene family, and reads without a unique V-gene family were dropped. As a way to deal with suspected cross-contamination and a sequencing artifact, a later analysis dropped approximately 570 nucleotide sequences that were highly shared and had low generation probability. A later analysis calculated a clonal expansion index for each public chain from normalized within-repertoire ranks of inferred template counts. In a later analysis, generation probabilities were computed with a VDJ recombination model fitted to out-of-frame rearrangements, and the resulting probabilities were checked against IGoR. In a later analysis, TCR-TCR, TCR-HLA and TCR-CMV co-occurrence was scored with hypergeometric tests, and a repertoire-size bias correction was applied to TCR pairs. In a later analysis, false discovery rates were estimated by permuting HLA or CMV assignments 20 times. In a later analysis, co-occurring TCRs were grouped with DBSCAN, and TCRdist sequence similarity was added when clustering was performed within HLA-allele-positive subsets. Co-occurrence clustering excluded repertoires with fewer than 30,000 or more than 120,000 public chains, plus five with anomalous nucleotide sharing. What TCRdb holds here is the immuneACCESS table cut down to in-frame rearrangements. Part of the clones is not present; checked against another copy, under half of the missing clones reflect an unresolved V gene, and the others are unexplained. V, J and clone size are taken as reported in that table, and D and trimming were inferred from the DNA itself. This sample holds about 120,000 clones; about 83% were observed only once. 2.5% to 3.5% of the sample belongs to the ten largest clones.

About this clone: No cognate antigen has been identified for it. No clone much larger than this one lies a single base away; base qualities are absent.

The CDR3 goes from the cysteine to the phenylalanine over 14 residues. Only CDR3 DNA remains: 42 bases, in frame from the first base. According to the germline V gene, CDR1 reads MNHNS and CDR2 reads SASEGT. Relative to germline, V is 3 bases shorter and J is 3 bases shorter, with 12 bases between their ends. Results the study describes overall, beyond this receptor: Only TCR beta chains were sequenced in this cohort, and the absence of alpha or paired-chain data limited detectable features. An earlier analysis of several hundred of the donors showed that most TCR beta V segments appeared in productive rearrangements either about 90% or about 30% of the time, which broadly matched IMGT annotations. In a later analysis, several top co-occurrence clusters were reported to appear linked to parvovirus B19, influenza, CMV and Epstein-Barr virus. Because counts were too low, roughly 17 rarely observed V segments, including chromosome 9 orphons, were left out of the earlier analysis of 500 to 650 of the donors. It was suggested by the authors that the approach could potentially be generalized to other disease states and immunological phenotypes. Compared with the roughly 710-donor mean, donors in an Asian-associated ancestry cluster had fewer N-insertions in productive TCRs, according to a later genetic analysis. Some IMGT-functional V segments, including TRBV6-2 and TRBV6-3, could not be told apart with the 87-base-pair reads, so those segments were excluded. Correlated functional status among segregating V segments might reflect linkage disequilibrium, but an unknown experimental factor could not be ruled out. Strong co-occurrence of HLA alleles, especially DR and DQ, made assigning TCR associations to individual alleles difficult. The sequencing pipeline was judged likely to have produced a cluster of highly shared sequence variants as a technical artifact. In a later analysis, HLA-associated TCR beta chains showed more clonal expansion and lower generation probabilities than non-associated chains that were equally common. In a later analysis, 16,951 TCR beta sequences were associated with specific HLA alleles at a false discovery rate of 0.05. HLA typing was unavailable for some donors at each locus, so association tests used only the typed subset. Most CMV-associated TCR beta chains appeared to be HLA-restricted in a later analysis, and the HLA associations seemed to be driven largely by CMV exposure. While some public TCRs were present in many individuals, most TCR sequences turned up only very rarely across donors. The classifier was reported to diagnose cytomegalovirus status with high specificity and sensitivity in both the original cohort and the validation cohort. A further reported finding was that TCR beta sequences accurately predicted the HLA-A and HLA-B alleles for most subjects in the first cohort. In vitro tests confirmed that a few of the cytomegalovirus-associated TCR beta chains recognize cytomegalovirus antigens. V-gene and J-gene trimming of TCR beta chains was associated with a missense DCLRE1C variant in a later genetic analysis, and the association was replicated in an independent cohort. Roughly uniform sequencing depth across donors was assumed in presence/absence analyses, although this assumption may not hold. According to a later analysis, TCR association rates differed among HLA loci, with DRB1 alleles showing the most associated TCRs and HLA-C alleles showing the fewest. The only immune exposure information available for the cohort was CMV serostatus. In the study, around 160 TCR beta chains were listed as associated with cytomegalovirus.

In total, over 600 healthy bone marrow donors made up the cohort. At the time of sampling, every cohort member was nominally healthy, though immune exposures that went unrecorded were likely present. The donor tested CMV seropositive and was one of the 289 seropositive cohort members. A peripheral blood sample was provided by each donor, and peripheral blood mononuclear cells were used for TCR beta sequencing. The Qiagen DNeasy Blood Extraction Kit was used to extract genomic DNA from the blood cell samples. This clonotype was obtained from a woman between 40 and 55 years old in good health and CMV-seropositive. The chain is encoded by TRBV6-1 joined to TRBJ2-7; there is no confident call for the D gene. Sequenced sample: PBMCs. The encoded CDR3 is CASSDSTHYYEQYF. The bases are TGTGCCAGCAGTGACAGCACCCACTACTACGAGCAGTACTTC.